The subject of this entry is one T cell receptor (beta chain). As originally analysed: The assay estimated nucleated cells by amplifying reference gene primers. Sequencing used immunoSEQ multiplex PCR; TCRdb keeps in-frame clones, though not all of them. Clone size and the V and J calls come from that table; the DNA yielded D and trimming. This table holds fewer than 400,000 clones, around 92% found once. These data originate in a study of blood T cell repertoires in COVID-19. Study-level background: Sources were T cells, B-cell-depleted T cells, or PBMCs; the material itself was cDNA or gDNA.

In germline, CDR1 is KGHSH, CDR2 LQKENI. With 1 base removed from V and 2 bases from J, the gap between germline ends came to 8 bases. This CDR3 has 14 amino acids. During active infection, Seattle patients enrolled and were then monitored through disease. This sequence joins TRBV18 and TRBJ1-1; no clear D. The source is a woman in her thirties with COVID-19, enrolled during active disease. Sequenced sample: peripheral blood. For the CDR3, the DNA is TGTGCCAGCTCACCACGAGCCCCTAACACTGAAGCTTTCTTT. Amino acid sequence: CASSPRAPNTEAFF. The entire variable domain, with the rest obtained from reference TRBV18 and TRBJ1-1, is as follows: NAGVMQNPRHLVRRRGQEARLRCSPMKGHSHVYWYRQLPEEGLKFMVYLQKENIIDESGMPKERFSAEFPKEGPSILRIQQVVRGDSAAYFCASSPRAPNTEAFFGQGTRLTVV.